This T cell receptor beta chain was obtained from a study of T cell responses to AZD1222 COVID-19 vaccine. Method: immunoSEQ multiplex PCR; TCRdb's copy keeps in-frame clones and lacks some. The data hold 75,000 to 90,000 clones, with under 95% observed a single time. As for this clone: What it recognizes is unknown.

Both about-4-week and about-12-week second-dose recipients were combined. Trimming removed 7 bases from V and 2 bases from J; junction bases left unmatched: 2. CDR1 is KGHDR and CDR2 is SFDVKD in the germline V gene. The CDR3 covers 13 residues. General observations from the study: Every sample of the repertoires postdated the peak T cell response. At study baseline, merely five or six AZD1222 recipients were seropositive. Spike-specific TCR depth and breadth grew after two AZD1222 doses.

Source: peripheral blood, taken 28 days after the second AZD1222 dose. The clonotype originates from an adult who received the AZD1222 COVID-19 vaccine. The rearrangement links TRBV24-1 to TRBJ2-3; 7 positions match TRBD1. The CDR3 loop reads CATRDRFTDTQYF. In DNA form, the CDR3 reads TGTGCCACCAGGGACAGGTTCACAGATACGCAGTATTTT.